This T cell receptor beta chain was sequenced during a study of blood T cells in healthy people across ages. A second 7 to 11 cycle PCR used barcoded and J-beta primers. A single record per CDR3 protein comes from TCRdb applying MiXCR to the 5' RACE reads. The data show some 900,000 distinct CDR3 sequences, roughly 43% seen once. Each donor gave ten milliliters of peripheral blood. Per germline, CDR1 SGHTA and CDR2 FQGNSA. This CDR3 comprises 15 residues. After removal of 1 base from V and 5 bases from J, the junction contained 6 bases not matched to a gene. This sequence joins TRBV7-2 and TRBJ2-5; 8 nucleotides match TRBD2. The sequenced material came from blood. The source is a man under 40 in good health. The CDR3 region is CASSLDRGGLETQYF. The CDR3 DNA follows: TGTGCCAGCAGCTTAGACCGGGGGGGCCTGGAGACCCAGTACTTC.